The 2 T cell receptor beta chains reported below all come from one sample, sequenced in a study of blood T cells in healthy people across ages. For the second PCR, which ran for about 6 to 11 cycles, a sample-barcoded 5' primer and a J-beta primer mix were used. TCRdb reprocessed the 5' RACE reads with MiXCR, giving one entry per CDR3 protein. The sample includes approximately 700,000 distinct CDR3 sequences, roughly 32% of them seen just once. Sequencing input: blood. The receptors derive from an elderly woman in good health.

The chain uses TRBV7-2 and TRBJ1-1, with 9 bases matching TRBD1. The CDR3 is 16 amino acids. CDR1 and CDR2 from the germline V gene are SGHTA and FQGNSA. J was trimmed by 6 bases and V by 1 base; bases with no gene match: 9. The CDR3 region is CASSLEVGWTGAEAFF. The CDR3 nucleotides read TGTGCCAGCAGCTTAGAGGTAGGGTGGACAGGGGCTGAAGCTTTCTTT.

The chain joins TRBV20-1 to TRBJ2-3; the D gene is possibly TRBD1 (6 bases). With 1 base removed from V and 0 bases from J, the gap between germline ends came to 17 bases. The CDR3 is 17 residues long. Germline V gives CDR1 DFQATT, CDR2 SNEGSKA (reference sequence). CDR3 bases: TGCAGTGCTAGAGTAGGATCAGGGACAACTAGCACAGATACGCAGTATTTT. Protein product: CSARVGSGTTSTDTQYF.